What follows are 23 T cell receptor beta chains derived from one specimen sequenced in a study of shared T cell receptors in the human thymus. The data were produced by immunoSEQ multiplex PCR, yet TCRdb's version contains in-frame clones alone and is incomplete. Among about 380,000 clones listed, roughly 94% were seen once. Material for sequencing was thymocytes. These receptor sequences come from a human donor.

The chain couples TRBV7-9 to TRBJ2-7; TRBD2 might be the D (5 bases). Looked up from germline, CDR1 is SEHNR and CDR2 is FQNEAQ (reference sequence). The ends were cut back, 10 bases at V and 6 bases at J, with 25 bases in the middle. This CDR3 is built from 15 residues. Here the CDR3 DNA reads TGTGCCATACTAGGACCTGGGTCGACCTCAGGCGAGCAGTACTTC. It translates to CAILGPGSTSGEQYF.

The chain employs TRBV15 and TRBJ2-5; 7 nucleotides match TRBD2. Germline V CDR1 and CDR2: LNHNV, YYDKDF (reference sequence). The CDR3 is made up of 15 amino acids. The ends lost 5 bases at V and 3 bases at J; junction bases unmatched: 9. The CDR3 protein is CATSPAGCRKETQYF. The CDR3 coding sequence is TGTGCCACCAGCCCAGCGGGGTGTCGGAAAGAGACCCAGTACTTC. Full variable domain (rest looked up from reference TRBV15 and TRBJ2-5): DAMVIQNPRYQVTQFGKPVTLSCSQTLNHNVMYWYQQKSSQAPKLLFHYYDKDFNNEADTPDNFQSRRPNTSFCFLDIRSPGLGDTAMYLCATSPAGCRKETQYFGPGTRLLVL.

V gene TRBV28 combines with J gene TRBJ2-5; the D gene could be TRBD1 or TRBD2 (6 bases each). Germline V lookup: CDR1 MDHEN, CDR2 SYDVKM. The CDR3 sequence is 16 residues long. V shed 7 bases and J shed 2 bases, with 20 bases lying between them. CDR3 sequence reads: CASTDPGGPLQETQYF. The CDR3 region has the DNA TGTGCCAGCACCGACCCCGGGGGCCCCTTACAAGAGACCCAGTACTTC.

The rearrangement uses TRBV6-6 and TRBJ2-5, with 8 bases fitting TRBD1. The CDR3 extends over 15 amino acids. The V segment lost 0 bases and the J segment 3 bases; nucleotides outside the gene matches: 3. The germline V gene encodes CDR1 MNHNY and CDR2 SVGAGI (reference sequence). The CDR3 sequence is CASSYSTGVKETQYF. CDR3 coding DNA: TGTGCCAGCAGTTACTCGACAGGGGTAAAAGAGACCCAGTACTTC.

The CDR3 protein is CASGTKVYEQYF. Here the CDR3 DNA reads TGTGCCAGCGGGACTAAGGTTTACGAGCAGTACTTC. The chain is built from TRBV2 and TRBJ2-7; 7 bases map to TRBD2. Germline CDR1 SNHLY, CDR2 FYNNEI. This CDR3 region has 12 residues. Losses at the gene ends were 8 bases for V and 4 bases for J; bases not matched to a gene: 5.

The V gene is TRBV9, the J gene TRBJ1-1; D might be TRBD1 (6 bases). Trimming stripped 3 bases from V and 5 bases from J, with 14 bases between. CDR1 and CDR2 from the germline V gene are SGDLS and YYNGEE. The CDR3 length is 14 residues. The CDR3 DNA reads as TGTGCCAGCAGCGAATACAGGGAATCGACTGAAGCTTTCTTT. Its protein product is CASSEYRESTEAFF.

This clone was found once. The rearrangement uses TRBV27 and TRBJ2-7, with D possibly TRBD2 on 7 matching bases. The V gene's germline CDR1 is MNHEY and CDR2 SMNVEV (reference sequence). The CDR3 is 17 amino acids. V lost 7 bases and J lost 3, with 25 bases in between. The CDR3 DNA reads TGTGCCAGCACCAAGGGGGGGGGTCGAGGTGGGAACTACGAGCAGTACTTC. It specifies CASTKGGGRGGNYEQYF.

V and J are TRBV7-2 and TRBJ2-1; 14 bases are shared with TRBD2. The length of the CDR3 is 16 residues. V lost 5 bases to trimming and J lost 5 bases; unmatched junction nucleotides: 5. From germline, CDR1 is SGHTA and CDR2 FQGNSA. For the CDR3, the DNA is TGTGCCAGCAGCCCGGGGACTAGCGGGGGAGACAATGAGCAGTTCTTC. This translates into CASSPGTSGGDNEQFF.

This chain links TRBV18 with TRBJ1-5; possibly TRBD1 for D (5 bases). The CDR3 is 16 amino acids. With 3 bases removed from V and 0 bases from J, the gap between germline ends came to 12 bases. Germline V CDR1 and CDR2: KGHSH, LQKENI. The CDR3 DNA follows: TGTGCCAGCTCACCTGGGACCGGGTATAGCAATCAGCCCCAGCATTTT. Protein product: CASSPGTGYSNQPQHF.

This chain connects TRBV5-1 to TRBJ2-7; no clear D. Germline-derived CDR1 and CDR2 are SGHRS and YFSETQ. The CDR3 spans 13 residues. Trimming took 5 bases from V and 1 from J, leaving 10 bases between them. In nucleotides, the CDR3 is TGCGCCAGCAGGTACCTCGATTCCTACGAGCAGTACTTC. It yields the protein CASRYLDSYEQYF.

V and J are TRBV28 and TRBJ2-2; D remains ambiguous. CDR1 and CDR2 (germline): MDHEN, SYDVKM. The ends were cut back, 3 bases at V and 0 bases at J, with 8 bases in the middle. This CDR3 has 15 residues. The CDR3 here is CASSFGFPNTGELFF. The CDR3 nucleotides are TGTGCCAGCAGTTTTGGGTTCCCGAACACCGGGGAGCTGTTTTTT.

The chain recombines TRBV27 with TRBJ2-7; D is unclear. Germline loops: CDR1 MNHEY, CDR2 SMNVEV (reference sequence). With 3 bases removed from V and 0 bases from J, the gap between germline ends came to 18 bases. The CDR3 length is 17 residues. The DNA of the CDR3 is TGTGCCAGCAGTTTCGCCTCCAGGCCCACCACCTCCTACGAGCAGTACTTC. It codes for CASSFASRPTTSYEQYF.

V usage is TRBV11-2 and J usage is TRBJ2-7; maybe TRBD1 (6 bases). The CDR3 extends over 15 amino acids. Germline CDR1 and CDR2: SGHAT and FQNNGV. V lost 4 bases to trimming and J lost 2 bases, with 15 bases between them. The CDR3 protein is CASSSGAGAAYEQYF. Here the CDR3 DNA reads TGTGCCAGCAGCTCCGGGGCAGGGGCGGCCTACGAGCAGTACTTC.

The CDR3 DNA follows: TGTGCCAGCAGCTTAGTTGGGCGGGACGGGAGTGTCCACGAGCAGTACTTC. Translation gives CASSLVGRDGSVHEQYF. The chain links TRBV11-2 to TRBJ2-7; the D gene is possibly TRBD2 (6 bases). CDR3 size: 17 residues. Deletions cut 1 base from V and 5 bases from J, with 21 bases between. CDR1 is SGHAT and CDR2 is FQNNGV in the germline V gene.

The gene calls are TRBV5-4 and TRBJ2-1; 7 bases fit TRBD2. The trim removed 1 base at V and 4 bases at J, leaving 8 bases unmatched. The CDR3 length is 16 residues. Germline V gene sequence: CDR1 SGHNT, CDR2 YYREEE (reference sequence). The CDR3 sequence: CASSLMAGVGYNEQFF. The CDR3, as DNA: TGTGCCAGCAGCTTGATGGCGGGAGTAGGTTACAATGAGCAGTTCTTC. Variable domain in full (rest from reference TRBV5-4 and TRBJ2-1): ETGVTQSPTHLIKTRGQQVTLRCSSQSGHNTVSWYQQALGQGPQFIFQYYREEENGRGNFPPRFSGLQFPNYSSELNVNALELDDSALYLCASSLMAGVGYNEQFFGPGTRLTVL.

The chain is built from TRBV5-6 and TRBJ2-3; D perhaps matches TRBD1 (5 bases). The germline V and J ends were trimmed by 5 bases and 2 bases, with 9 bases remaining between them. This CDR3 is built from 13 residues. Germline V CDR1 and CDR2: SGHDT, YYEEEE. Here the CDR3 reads CASRRQFTDTQYF. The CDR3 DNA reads TGTGCCAGCAGAAGACAGTTCACAGATACGCAGTATTTT.

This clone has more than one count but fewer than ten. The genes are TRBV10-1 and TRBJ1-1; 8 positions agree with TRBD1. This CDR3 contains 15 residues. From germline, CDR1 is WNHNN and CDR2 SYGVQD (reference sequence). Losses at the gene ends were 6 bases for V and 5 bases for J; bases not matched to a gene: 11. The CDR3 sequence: CASRGGQEDATEAFF. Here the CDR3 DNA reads TGCGCCAGCAGGGGGGGACAGGAAGATGCGACTGAAGCTTTCTTT.

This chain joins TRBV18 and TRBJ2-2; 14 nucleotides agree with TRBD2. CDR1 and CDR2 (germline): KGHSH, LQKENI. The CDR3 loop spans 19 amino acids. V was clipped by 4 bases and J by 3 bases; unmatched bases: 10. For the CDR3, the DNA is TGTGCCAGCTCACTTGCCGGCGGGACTAGCGGGAGTTACACCGGGGAGCTGTTTTTT. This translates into CASSLAGGTSGSYTGELFF.

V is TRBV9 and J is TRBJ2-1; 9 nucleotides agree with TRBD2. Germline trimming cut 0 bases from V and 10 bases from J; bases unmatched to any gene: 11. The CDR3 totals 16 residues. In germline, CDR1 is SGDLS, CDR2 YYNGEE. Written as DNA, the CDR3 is TGTGCCAGCAGCGTAGCGGGACCGGGACTAGCATACGAGCAGTTCTTC. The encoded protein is CASSVAGPGLAYEQFF.

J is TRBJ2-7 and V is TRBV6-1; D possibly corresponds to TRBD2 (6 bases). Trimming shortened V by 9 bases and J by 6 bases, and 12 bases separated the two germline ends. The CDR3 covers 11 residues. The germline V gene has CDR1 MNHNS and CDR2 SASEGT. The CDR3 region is CASPGGCEQYF. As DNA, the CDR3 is TGTGCCAGTCCAGGAGGGTGCGAGCAGTACTTC.

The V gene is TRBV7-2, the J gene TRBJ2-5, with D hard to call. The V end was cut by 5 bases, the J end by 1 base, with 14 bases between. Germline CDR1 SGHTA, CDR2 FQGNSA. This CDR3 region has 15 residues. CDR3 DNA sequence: TGTGCCAGCAGCCGATCGGGCGGTCCCCAAGAGACCCAGTACTTC. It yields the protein CASSRSGGPQETQYF.

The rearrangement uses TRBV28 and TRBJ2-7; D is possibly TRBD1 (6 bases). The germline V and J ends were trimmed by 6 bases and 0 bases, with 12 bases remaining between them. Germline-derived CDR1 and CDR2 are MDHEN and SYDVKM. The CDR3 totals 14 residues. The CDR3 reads CASRPGTYSYEQYF. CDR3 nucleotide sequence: TGTGCCAGCAGGCCCGGGACATACTCCTACGAGCAGTACTTC.

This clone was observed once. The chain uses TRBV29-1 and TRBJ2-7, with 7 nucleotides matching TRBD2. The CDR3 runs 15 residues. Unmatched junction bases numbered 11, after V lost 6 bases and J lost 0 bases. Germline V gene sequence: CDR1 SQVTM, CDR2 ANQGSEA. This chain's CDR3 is CSVFPSGESSYEQYF. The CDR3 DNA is TGCAGCGTATTCCCTAGCGGAGAAAGCTCCTACGAGCAGTACTTC.